The TCR beta chain under discussion was sequenced for a study of neurological immune-mediated disorders. A few counts support this clonotype. What it binds is unknown. Study findings and constraints: Phylogenetically, 18 of 34 multiple sclerosis patients' repertoires fell into one related-CDR3 cluster, a possible signature.

5'RACE with 10-nucleotide random UMIs produced the cDNA. The authors obtained over 160 million TCR-beta sequences from 15-18 subjects per sequencing run. Using its own MiXCR run on the 5' RACE reads, TCRdb lists one record per CDR3 protein. This repertoire shows about 46,000 distinct CDR3 sequences, roughly 4% found once; its top ten account for roughly 5.6%. Sequencing input: PBMCs. This TCR came from a woman aged 60-75 years with multiple sclerosis.

The CDR3 region has the DNA TGCAGTGCTGCAAACGACGGCAACTCTGGAAACACCATATATTTT. This encodes CSAANDGNSGNTIYF. V usage is TRBV20-1 and J usage is TRBJ1-3; D remains unclear. The CDR3 sequence is 15 residues long. Germline CDR1 reads DFQATT; CDR2 reads SNEGSKA (reference sequence). Between the trimmed V and J ends, which lost 5 bases and 0 bases, there was a span of 14 bases.